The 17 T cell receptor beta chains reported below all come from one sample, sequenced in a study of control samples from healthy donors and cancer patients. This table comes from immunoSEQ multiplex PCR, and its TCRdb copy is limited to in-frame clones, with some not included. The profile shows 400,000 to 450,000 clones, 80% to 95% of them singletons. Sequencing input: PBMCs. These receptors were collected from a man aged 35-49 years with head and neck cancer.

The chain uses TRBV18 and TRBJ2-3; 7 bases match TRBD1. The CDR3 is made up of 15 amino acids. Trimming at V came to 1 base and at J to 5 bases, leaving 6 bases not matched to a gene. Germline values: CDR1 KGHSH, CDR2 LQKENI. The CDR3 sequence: CASSPQGAVGDTQYF. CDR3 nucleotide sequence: TGTGCCAGCTCACCACAGGGGGCCGTGGGAGATACGCAGTATTTT.

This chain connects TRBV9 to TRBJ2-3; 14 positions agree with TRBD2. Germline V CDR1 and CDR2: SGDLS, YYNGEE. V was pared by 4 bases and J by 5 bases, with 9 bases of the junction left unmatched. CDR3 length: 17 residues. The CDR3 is CASSPWGLAGVIDTQYF. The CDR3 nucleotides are TGTGCCAGCAGCCCATGGGGACTAGCGGGAGTCATAGATACGCAGTATTTT.

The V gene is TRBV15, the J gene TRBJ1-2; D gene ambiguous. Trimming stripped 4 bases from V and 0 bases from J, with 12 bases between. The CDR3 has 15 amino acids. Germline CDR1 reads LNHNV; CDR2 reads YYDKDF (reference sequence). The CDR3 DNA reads TGTGCCACCAGCACCACACAGTCCTCTAACTATGGCTACACCTTC. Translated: CATSTTQSSNYGYTF. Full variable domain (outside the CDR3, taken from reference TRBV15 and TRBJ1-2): DAMVIQNPRYQVTQFGKPVTLSCSQTLNHNVMYWYQQKSSQAPKLLFHYYDKDFNNEADTPDNFQSRRPNTSFCFLDIRSPGLGDTAMYLCATSTTQSSNYGYTFGSGTRLTVV.

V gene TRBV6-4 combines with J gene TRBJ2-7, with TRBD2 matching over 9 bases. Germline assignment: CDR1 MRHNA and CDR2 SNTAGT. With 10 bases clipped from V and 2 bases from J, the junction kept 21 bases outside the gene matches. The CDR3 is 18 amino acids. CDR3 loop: CAILGLGARRGGAYEQYF. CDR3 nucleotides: TGTGCCATCTTAGGCCTGGGTGCGAGGCGGGGGGGTGCCTACGAGCAGTACTTC.

The CDR3 region is CASKKRGSKQFF. CDR3 nucleotides: TGTGCCAGCAAAAAGCGGGGGAGTAAGCAGTTCTTC. The V and J genes are TRBV6-5 and TRBJ2-1; 8 nucleotides match TRBD2. Germline V gene data show CDR1 as MNHEY and CDR2 as SVGAGI. The length of the CDR3 is 12 residues. J gave up 11 bases and V 7 bases, and 7 bases lay outside the gene matches.

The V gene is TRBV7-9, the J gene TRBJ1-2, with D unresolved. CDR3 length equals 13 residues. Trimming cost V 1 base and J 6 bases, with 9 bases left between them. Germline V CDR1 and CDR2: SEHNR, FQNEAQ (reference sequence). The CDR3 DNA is TGTGCCAGCAGCTTAGGGCCGGAGAATGGCTACACCTTC. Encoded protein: CASSLGPENGYTF.

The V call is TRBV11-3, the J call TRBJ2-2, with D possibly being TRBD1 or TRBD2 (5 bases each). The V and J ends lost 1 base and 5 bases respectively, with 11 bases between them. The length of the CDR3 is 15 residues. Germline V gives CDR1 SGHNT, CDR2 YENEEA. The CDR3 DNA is TGTGCCAGCAGCTTAGTCGGGACCTCGACCGGGGAGCTGTTTTTT. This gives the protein CASSLVGTSTGELFF.

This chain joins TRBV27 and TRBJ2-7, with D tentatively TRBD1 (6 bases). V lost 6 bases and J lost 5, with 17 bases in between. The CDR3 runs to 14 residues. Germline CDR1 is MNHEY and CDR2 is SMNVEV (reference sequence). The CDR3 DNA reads TGTGCCAGCAGCCCCCTAGGGGGTGAGAACGAGCAGTACTTC. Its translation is CASSPLGGENEQYF.

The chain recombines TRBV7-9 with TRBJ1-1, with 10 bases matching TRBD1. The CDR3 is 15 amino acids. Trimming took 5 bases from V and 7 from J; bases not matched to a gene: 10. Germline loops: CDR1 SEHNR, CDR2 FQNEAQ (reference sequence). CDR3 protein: CASSPWGQGPIEAFF. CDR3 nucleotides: TGTGCCAGCAGCCCCTGGGGACAGGGGCCAATTGAAGCTTTCTTT. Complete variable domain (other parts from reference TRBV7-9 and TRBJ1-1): DTGVSQNPRHKITKRGQNVTFRCDPISEHNRLYWYRQTLGQGPEFLTYFQNEAQLEKSRLLSDRFSAERPKGSFSTLEIQRTEQGDSAMYLCASSPWGQGPIEAFFGQGTRLTVV.

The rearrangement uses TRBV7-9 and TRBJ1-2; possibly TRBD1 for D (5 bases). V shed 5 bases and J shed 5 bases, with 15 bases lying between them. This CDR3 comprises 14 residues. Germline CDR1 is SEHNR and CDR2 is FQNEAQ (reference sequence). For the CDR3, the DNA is TGTGCCAGCAGCCGATCGACAGAACCTTATGGCTACACCTTC. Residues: CASSRSTEPYGYTF.

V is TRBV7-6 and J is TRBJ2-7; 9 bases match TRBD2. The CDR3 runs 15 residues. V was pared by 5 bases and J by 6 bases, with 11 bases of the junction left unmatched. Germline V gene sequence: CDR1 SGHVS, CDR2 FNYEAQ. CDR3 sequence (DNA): TGTGCCAGCAGCCTCTTTAGCGGGAGCCGGGGCGAGCAGTACTTC. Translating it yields CASSLFSGSRGEQYF.

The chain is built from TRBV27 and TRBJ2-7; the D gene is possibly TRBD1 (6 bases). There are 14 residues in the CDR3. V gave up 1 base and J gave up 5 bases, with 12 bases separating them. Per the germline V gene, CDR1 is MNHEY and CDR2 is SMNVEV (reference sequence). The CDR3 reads CASSLFAGDNEQYF. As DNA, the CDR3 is TGTGCCAGCAGTTTATTTGCAGGGGATAACGAGCAGTACTTC.

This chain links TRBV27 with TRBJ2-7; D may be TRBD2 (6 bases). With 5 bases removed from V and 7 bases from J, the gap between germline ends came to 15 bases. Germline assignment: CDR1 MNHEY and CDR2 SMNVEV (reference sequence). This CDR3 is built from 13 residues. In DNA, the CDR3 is TGTGCCAGCAGTAAAGCCCGGGACTTTGAGCAGTACTTC. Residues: CASSKARDFEQYF.

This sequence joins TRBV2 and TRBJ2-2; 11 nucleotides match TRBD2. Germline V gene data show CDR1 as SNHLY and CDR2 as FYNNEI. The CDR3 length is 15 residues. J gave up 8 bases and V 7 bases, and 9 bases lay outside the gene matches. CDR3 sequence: CASTGLAGGGGELFF. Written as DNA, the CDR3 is TGTGCCAGCACTGGCCTAGCGGGAGGAGGTGGGGAGCTGTTTTTT.

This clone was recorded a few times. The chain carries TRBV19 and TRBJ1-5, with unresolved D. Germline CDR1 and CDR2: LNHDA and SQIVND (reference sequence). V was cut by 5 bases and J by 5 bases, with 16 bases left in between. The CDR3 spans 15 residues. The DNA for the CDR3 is TGTGCCAGTAGTCTCCCGAATCGAGGCGATCAGCCCCAGCATTTT. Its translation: CASSLPNRGDQPQHF.

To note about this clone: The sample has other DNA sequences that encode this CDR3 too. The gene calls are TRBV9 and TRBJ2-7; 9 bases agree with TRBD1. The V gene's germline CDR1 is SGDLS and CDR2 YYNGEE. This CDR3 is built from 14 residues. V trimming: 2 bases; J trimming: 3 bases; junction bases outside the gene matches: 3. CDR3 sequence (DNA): TGTGCCAGCAGCGTCCGGGGACAGGGCTACGAGCAGTACTTC. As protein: CASSVRGQGYEQYF.

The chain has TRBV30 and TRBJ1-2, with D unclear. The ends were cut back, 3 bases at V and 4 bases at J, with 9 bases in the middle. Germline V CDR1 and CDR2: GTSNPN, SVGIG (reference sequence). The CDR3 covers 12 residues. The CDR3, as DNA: TGTGCCTGGAGACGGGAGACCTATGGCTACACCTTC. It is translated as CAWRRETYGYTF. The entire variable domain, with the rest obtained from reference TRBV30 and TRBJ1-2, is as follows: SQTIHQWPATLVQPVGSPLSLECTVEGTSNPNLYWYRQAAGRGLQLLFYSVGIGQISSEVPQNLSASRPQDRQFILSSKKLLLSDSGFYLCAWRRETYGYTFGSGTRLTVV.